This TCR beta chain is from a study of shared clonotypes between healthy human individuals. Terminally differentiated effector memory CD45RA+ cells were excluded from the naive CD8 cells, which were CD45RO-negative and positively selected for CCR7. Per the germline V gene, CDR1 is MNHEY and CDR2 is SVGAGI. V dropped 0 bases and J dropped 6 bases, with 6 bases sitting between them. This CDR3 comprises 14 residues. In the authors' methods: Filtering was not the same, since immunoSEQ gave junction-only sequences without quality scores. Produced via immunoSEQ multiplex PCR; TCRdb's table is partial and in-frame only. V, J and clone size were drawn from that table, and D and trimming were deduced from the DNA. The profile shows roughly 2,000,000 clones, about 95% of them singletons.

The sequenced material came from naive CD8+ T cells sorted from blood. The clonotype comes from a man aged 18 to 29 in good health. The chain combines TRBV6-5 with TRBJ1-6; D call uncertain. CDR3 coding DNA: TGTGCCAGCAGTTACTCGGAGCTTAATTCACCCCTCCACTTT. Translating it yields CASSYSELNSPLHF.